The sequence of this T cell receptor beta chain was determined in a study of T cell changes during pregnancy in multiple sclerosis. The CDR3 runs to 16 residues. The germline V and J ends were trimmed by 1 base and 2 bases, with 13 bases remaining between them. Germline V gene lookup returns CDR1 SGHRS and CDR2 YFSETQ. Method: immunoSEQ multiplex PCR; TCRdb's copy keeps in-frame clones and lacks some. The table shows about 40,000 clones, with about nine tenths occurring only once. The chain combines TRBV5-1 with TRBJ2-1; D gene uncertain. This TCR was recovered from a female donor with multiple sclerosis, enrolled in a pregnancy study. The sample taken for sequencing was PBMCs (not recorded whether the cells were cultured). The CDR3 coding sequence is TGCGCCAGCAGCTTGTTCGGAAAGGACGCCTACAATGAGCAGTTCTTC. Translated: CASSLFGKDAYNEQFF.